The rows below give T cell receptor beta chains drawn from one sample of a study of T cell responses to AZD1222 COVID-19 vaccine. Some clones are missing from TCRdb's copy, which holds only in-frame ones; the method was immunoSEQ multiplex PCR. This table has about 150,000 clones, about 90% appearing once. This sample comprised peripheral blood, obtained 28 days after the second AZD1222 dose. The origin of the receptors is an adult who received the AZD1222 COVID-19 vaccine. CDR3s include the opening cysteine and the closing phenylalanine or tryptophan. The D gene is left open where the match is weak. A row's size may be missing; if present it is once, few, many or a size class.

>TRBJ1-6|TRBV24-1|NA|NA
TGTGCCACCAGCGACGGGGCAGGGACCTCATCACCCCTCCACTTT
CATSDGAGTSSPLHF
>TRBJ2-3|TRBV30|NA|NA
TGTGCCTGGAGCAATTTAGATACGCAGTATTTT
CAWSNLDTQYF
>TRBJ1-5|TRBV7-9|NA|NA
TGTGCCAGCAGCCCCGGGGGGGTCCGGGGTCAGCCCCAGCATTTT
CASSPGGVRGQPQHF
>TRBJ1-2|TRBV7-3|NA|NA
TGTGCCAGCAGCTTAAATGGGGGCAGGGAGGGCTACACCTTC
CASSLNGGREGYTF
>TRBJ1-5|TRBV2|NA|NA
TGTGCCAGCAGTGAAATGGGGAGCGGCAATCAGCCCCAGCATTTT
CASSEMGSGNQPQHF
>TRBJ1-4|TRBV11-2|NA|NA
TGTGCCAGCAGAAAACAGGGATCTAATGAAAAACTGTTTTTT
CASRKQGSNEKLFF
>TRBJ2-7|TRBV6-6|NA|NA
TGTGCCAGCAGCATTAATAGGGAGCAGTACTTC
CASSINREQYF
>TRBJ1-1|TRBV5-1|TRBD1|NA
TGCGCCAGCAGCGCCGGACAGGGGGCGAACACTGAAGCTTTCTTT
CASSAGQGANTEAFF
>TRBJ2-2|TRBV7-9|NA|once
TGTGCCAGCAGCTTACAGGGTGGCGGGGAGCTGTTTTTT
CASSLQGGGELFF
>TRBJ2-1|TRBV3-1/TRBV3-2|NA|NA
TGTGCCAGCAGCCACCAGGGGAGCTCCTACAATGAGCAGTTCTTC
CASSHQGSSYNEQFF
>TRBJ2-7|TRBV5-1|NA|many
TGCGCCAGCAGCTTCCTTCAGGGGTCCGAGCAGTACTTC
CASSFLQGSEQYF
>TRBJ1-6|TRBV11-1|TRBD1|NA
TGTGCCAGCAGCTTATGGGACAGTGAGAATTCACCCCTCCACTTT
CASSLWDSENSPLHF
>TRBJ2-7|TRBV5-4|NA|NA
TGTGCCAGCAGCTTGAGCCAGTACGAGCAGTACTTC
CASSLSQYEQYF
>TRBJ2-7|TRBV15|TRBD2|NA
TGTGCCACCAGCCACGGGGGGGCTGGCCTTAAGGAGCAGTACTTC
CATSHGGAGLKEQYF
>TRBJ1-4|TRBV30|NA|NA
TGTGCCTCCCCGGGGAGGTCTGCAACTAATGAAAAACTGTTTTTT
CASPGRSATNEKLFF
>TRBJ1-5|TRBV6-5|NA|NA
TGTGCCAGCAGACGAACTGGACGCAATCAGCCCCAGCATTTT
CASRRTGRNQPQHF
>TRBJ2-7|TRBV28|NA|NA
TGTGCCTCGCTCGGGACTTCTGAACTCTACGAGCAGTACTTC
CASLGTSELYEQYF
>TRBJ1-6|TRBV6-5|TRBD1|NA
TGTGCCAGCAGTTACTCCCCAGGGACAGGGGAATCACCCCTCCACTTT
CASSYSPGTGESPLHF